The 26 T cell receptor beta chains listed next were all sequenced from one sample in a study of memory CD4+ T cells and cytomegalovirus serostatus. The sort gate was single viable CD3+CD4+CD8-CD45RO+ cells for memory CD4+ T cells. Here immunoSEQ multiplex PCR was the method, and the copy in TCRdb shows in-frame clones only, minus some. The table has approximately 46,000 clones, around 70% seen once. Specimen: memory CD4+ T cells from blood. These receptors were taken from an adult in good health and CMV-seropositive.

The chain combines TRBV7-3 with TRBJ2-3; D remains unclear. The V and J ends lost 1 base and 2 bases respectively, with 7 bases between them. The CDR3 is 14 amino acids. CDR1 is SGHTA and CDR2 is FQGTGA in the germline V gene. CDR3 in DNA: TGTGCCAGCAGCTTAAGCGGAACCACAGATACGCAGTATTTT. Amino acids: CASSLSGTTDTQYF.

As for this clone: An end of the junction differs from the germline gene, which may be a read error. The chain uses TRBV6-6 and TRBJ2-3; 10 nucleotides agree with TRBD2. The CDR3 totals 12 residues. Germline values: CDR1 MNHNY, CDR2 SVGAGI (reference sequence). In nucleotides, the CDR3 is TGTGCCAGCAGCCAAAATGGGCTAGCGGGGGTATTT. Translated: CASSQNGLAGVF.

The rearrangement links TRBV6-1 to TRBJ2-3; 10 bases map to TRBD1. In germline, CDR1 is MNHNS, CDR2 SASEGT. The CDR3 sequence is 15 residues long. Unmatched junction bases numbered 8, after V lost 6 bases and J lost 5 bases. The CDR3 coding sequence is TGTGCCAGCAGACAGACAGGGGGCGTTCAAGATACGCAGTATTTT. Its protein product is CASRQTGGVQDTQYF.

J is TRBJ1-5 and V is TRBV7-8; weak D call: TRBD1 (5 bases). Trimming left V 1 base short and J 6 bases short, with 13 bases between. The germline CDR1 and CDR2 sequences are SGHVS and FQNEAQ. The CDR3 spans 15 residues. CDR3 residues: CASSLVGGGSQPQHF. The CDR3 nucleotides are TGTGCCAGCAGCTTAGTAGGTGGGGGTAGTCAGCCCCAGCATTTT.

This clone was detected only a few times. The chain is built from TRBV4-1 and TRBJ1-1; tentatively, D is TRBD1 (6 bases). Germline V gene data show CDR1 as MGHRA and CDR2 as YSYEKL. V lost 0 bases, J lost 7 bases, and 15 bases lay in between. The CDR3 sequence is 15 residues long. CDR3 nucleotides: TGCGCCAGCAGCCAAGATGTTAGGGGGTTCGGTGAAGCTTTCTTT. Its protein is CASSQDVRGFGEAFF.

The genes are TRBV11-3 and TRBJ1-1, with 10 bases lining up with TRBD1. J gave up 6 bases and V 1 base, and 5 bases lay outside the gene matches. Per germline, CDR1 SGHNT and CDR2 YENEEA. The CDR3 extends over 15 amino acids. Written as DNA, the CDR3 is TGTGCCAGCAGCTTAGGACAGGGGGCATTCGCTGAAGCTTTCTTT. Translating it yields CASSLGQGAFAEAFF.

The chain combines TRBV13 with TRBJ1-2; D call uncertain. The CDR3 spans 16 residues. The germline V and J ends were trimmed by 5 bases and 6 bases, with 22 bases remaining between them. The germline V gene encodes CDR1 PRHDT and CDR2 FYEKMQ (reference sequence). The CDR3 sequence: CASSQGSHSGRNGYTF. CDR3 DNA sequence: TGTGCCAGCAGCCAAGGTTCACACTCCGGCCGGAATGGCTACACCTTC.

The rearrangement joins TRBV4-1 to TRBJ2-3; 9 nucleotides match TRBD1. V dropped 1 base and J dropped 5; count of bases not matched to a gene: 7. CDR3 length: 16 amino acids. The germline V gene encodes CDR1 MGHRA and CDR2 YSYEKL. The CDR3 sequence is CASSQGGTGRGDTQYF. CDR3 in DNA: TGCGCCAGCAGCCAAGGAGGGACAGGGAGGGGAGATACGCAGTATTTT.

In its sample, this clone was seen once. This rearrangement joins TRBV5-1 to TRBJ2-1, with 9 bases that match TRBD2. V shed 1 base and J 5 bases; nucleotides not matched to a gene: 7. Germline V CDR1 and CDR2: SGHRS, YFSETQ. The CDR3 sequence is 16 residues long. The CDR3 nucleotides read TGCGCCAGCAGCTTGCTGGCGGGGGGGCCCAACAATGAGCAGTTCTTC. It encodes CASSLLAGGPNNEQFF.

The chain carries TRBV7-2 and TRBJ2-7; D gene ambiguous. The length of the CDR3 is 18 residues. Looked up from germline, CDR1 is SGHTA and CDR2 is FQGNSA. Trimming took off 1 base at V and 2 bases at J, with 21 bases between the two ends. CDR3 nucleotide sequence: TGTGCCAGCAGCTTAGGCTCCACCTCCCGGACGGTCACCTACGAGCAGTACTTC. Its protein product is CASSLGSTSRTVTYEQYF.

The rearrangement uses TRBV11-2 and TRBJ2-7; 8 nucleotides match TRBD1. With 1 base clipped from V and 2 bases from J, the junction kept 7 bases outside the gene matches. This CDR3 comprises 16 residues. Germline-derived CDR1 and CDR2 are SGHAT and FQNNGV. CDR3 in DNA: TGTGCCAGCAGCTTAGCAGGGACAGGAGTTACCTACGAGCAGTACTTC. As protein: CASSLAGTGVTYEQYF. Looking up the rest from reference TRBV11-2 and TRBJ2-7 gives the full variable domain: EAGVAQSPRYKIIEKRQSVAFWCNPISGHATLYWYQQILGQGPKLLIQFQNNGVVDDSQLPKDRFSAERLKGVDSTLKIQPAKLEDSAVYLCASSLAGTGVTYEQYFGPGTRLTVT.

This sequence joins TRBV11-2 and TRBJ2-2; no firm D call. Trimming stripped 0 bases from V and 7 bases from J, with 9 bases between. Germline loops: CDR1 SGHAT, CDR2 FQNNGV. The CDR3 sequence is 14 residues long. CDR3 loop: CASSLDGSGGELFF. CDR3 DNA: TGTGCCAGCAGCTTAGACGGGTCGGGCGGGGAGCTGTTTTTT.

The V gene is TRBV6-6, the J gene TRBJ1-1, with D possibly TRBD1 on 6 matching bases. Germline assignment: CDR1 MNHNY and CDR2 SVGAGI (reference sequence). Deletions cut 6 bases from V and 11 bases from J, with 19 bases between. This CDR3 is built from 13 residues. CDR3 in DNA: TGTGCCAGCAGCAGATCCGGGGGCGGGTGGGCTTTCTTT. This translates into CASSRSGGGWAFF.

The V and J genes are TRBV4-1 and TRBJ2-3, with D tentatively TRBD1 (6 bases). Trimming left V 0 bases short and J 4 bases short, with 17 bases between. The CDR3 is 17 residues long. CDR1 MGHRA and CDR2 YSYEKL come from the germline V gene. The chain's CDR3 is CASSQEQGRSNPDTQYF. DNA of the CDR3: TGCGCCAGCAGCCAAGAACAGGGAAGGTCTAACCCAGATACGCAGTATTTT.

The chain joins TRBV4-2 to TRBJ1-2; D call uncertain. The CDR3 is 15 amino acids. V lost 8 bases, J lost 5 bases, and 21 bases lay in between. CDR1 and CDR2 from the germline V gene are LGHNA and YNFKEQ. The DNA for the CDR3 is TGTGCCAGCGGCGTGTTTATGGACGGAAAGTATGGCTACACCTTC. This sequence encodes CASGVFMDGKYGYTF.

The rearrangement joins TRBV5-6 to TRBJ2-1; 9 nucleotides match TRBD2. Germline lookup yields CDR1 SGHDT and CDR2 YYEEEE. CDR3 length: 16 amino acids. With V trimmed by 4 bases and J by 4 bases, 9 bases remained unmatched. CDR3 residues: CASSTRLAERYNEQFF. Here the CDR3 DNA reads TGTGCCAGCAGCACAAGACTAGCGGAGAGATACAATGAGCAGTTCTTC.

The chain uses TRBV11-2 and TRBJ2-5, with 7 bases identical to TRBD1. The CDR3 has 15 amino acids. Germline V gene sequence: CDR1 SGHAT, CDR2 FQNNGV. The V and J ends lost 5 bases and 5 bases, in that order; junction bases with no gene match: 11. CDR3 sequence (DNA): TGTGCCAGCAGCCCTAATACAGGGGCCGGGGAGACCCAGTACTTC. Translation gives CASSPNTGAGETQYF.

The gene calls are TRBV15 and TRBJ2-7, with 9 bases that match TRBD2. Germline assignment: CDR1 LNHNV and CDR2 YYDKDF (reference sequence). Trimming removed 0 bases from V and 12 bases from J; junction bases left unmatched: 12. CDR3 size: 15 residues. CDR3 loop: CATSRDSTPGLALYF. DNA of the CDR3: TGTGCCACCAGCAGAGACAGTACCCCGGGACTAGCATTGTACTTC.

V and J are TRBV4-2 and TRBJ2-3; 11 nucleotides align to TRBD2. Trimming took 3 bases from V and 4 from J; bases not matched to a gene: 12. The CDR3 runs 18 residues. From germline, CDR1 is LGHNA and CDR2 YNFKEQ. CDR3 loop: CASSQARLLAGEADTQYF. The CDR3 DNA reads TGTGCCAGCAGCCAGGCTCGGTTACTAGCGGGGGAAGCAGATACGCAGTATTTT.

The V call is TRBV9, the J call TRBJ2-1; D gene unclear. V lost 0 bases and J lost 5, with 9 bases in between. In germline, CDR1 is SGDLS, CDR2 YYNGEE. The CDR3 is 14 residues long. Here the CDR3 DNA reads TGTGCCAGCAGCGTAGGTGGCGTAGACAATGAGCAGTTCTTC. It specifies CASSVGGVDNEQFF.

The CDR3 bases are TGTGCCATCAGAACCACAGGGTCAGGAAACACCATATATTTT. Protein product: CAIRTTGSGNTIYF. This sequence joins TRBV10-3 and TRBJ1-3; maybe TRBD1 (6 bases). Germline V lookup: CDR1 ENHRY, CDR2 SYGVKD. The V gene lost 6 bases and the J gene lost 4 bases, with 13 bases spanning the gap. This CDR3 contains 14 residues.

The V and J genes are TRBV6-6 and TRBJ2-3; tentative D call: TRBD2 (7 bases). The CDR3 contains 16 residues. Trimming left V 2 bases short and J 0 bases short, with 12 bases between. Germline CDR1 and CDR2: MNHNY and SVGAGI (reference sequence). The CDR3 nucleotides are TGTGCCAGCAGTTACGGGGCGGGGGCGAGCACAGATACGCAGTATTTT. Amino acids: CASSYGAGASTDTQYF.

The chain carries TRBV19 and TRBJ1-4, with D possibly TRBD1 on 6 matching bases. Germline V gene data show CDR1 as LNHDA and CDR2 as SQIVND (reference sequence). Trimming cost V 4 bases and J 5 bases, with 14 bases left between them. This CDR3 spans 15 amino acids. CDR3 bases: TGTGCCAGTAGTAGGGTGACAGGAGGGAATGAAAAACTGTTTTTT. Residues: CASSRVTGGNEKLFF.

This chain links TRBV6-5 with TRBJ2-2, with TRBD2 as a possible D gene (5 bases). The germline V gene encodes CDR1 MNHEY and CDR2 SVGAGI. The CDR3 contains 15 residues. The ends were cut back, 1 base at V and 6 bases at J, with 12 bases in the middle. CDR3: CASSYFGVWAGELFF. CDR3 DNA sequence: TGTGCCAGCAGTTACTTCGGGGTGTGGGCCGGGGAGCTGTTTTTT.

Here the CDR3 reads CASRWDVSSTDTQYF. CDR3 nucleotides: TGTGCCAGCAGGTGGGACGTATCTAGCACAGATACGCAGTATTTT. The chain has TRBV27 and TRBJ2-3, with D perhaps matching TRBD1 or TRBD2 (5 bases each). V was pared by 6 bases and J by 0 bases, with 13 bases between. Germline V CDR1 and CDR2: MNHEY, SMNVEV (reference sequence). This CDR3 has 15 residues.

In its sample, this clone was seen once. The chain uses TRBV9 and TRBJ1-6; no clear D. Per the germline V gene, CDR1 is SGDLS and CDR2 is YYNGEE. CDR3 length: 14 residues. V dropped 7 bases and J dropped 5 bases, with 13 bases sitting between them. The CDR3 sequence is CASCPGTNNSPLHF. CDR3 nucleotides: TGTGCCAGCTGCCCTGGAACAAATAATTCACCCCTCCACTTT.